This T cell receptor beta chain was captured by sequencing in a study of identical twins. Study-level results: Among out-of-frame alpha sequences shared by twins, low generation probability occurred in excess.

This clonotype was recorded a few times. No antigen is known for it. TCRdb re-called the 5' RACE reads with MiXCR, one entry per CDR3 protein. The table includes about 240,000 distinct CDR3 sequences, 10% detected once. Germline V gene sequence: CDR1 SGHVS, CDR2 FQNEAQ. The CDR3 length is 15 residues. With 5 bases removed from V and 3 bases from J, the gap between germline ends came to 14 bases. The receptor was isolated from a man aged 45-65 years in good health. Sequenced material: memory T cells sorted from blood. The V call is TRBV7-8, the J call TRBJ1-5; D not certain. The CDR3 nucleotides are TGTGCCAGCAGCGCCGGACGTGGACCCAATCAGCCCCAGCATTTT. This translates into CASSAGRGPNQPQHF. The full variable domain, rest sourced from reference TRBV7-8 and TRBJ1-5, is GAGVSQSPRYKVAKRGQDVALRCDPISGHVSLFWYQQALGQGPEFLTYFQNEAQLDKSGLPSDRFFAERPEGSVSTLKIQRTQQEDSAVYLCASSAGRGPNQPQHFGDGTRLSIL.